The subject of this entry is one TCR beta chain. Its antigen is unknown. Measured with immunoSEQ multiplex PCR; TCRdb has only the in-frame clones, and not every one. The sample lists roughly 4,800 clones; over 60% were seen once. The CDR3 extends over 13 amino acids. V lost 5 bases to trimming and J lost 2 bases, with 7 bases between them. CDR1 and CDR2 (germline): LNHDA, SQIVND (reference sequence). This specimen comes from a study of CD8 T cell repertoires and HIV-1 epitope variants. Points from the study as a whole: The assay identified only TCR beta chains of antigen-proliferating T cells.

Sequencing was done on a sample of cultured CD8+ T cells derived from PBMCs. V and J are TRBV19 and TRBJ2-1, with D possibly TRBD1 on 5 matching bases. The source of this sequence is a male donor with HIV. The CDR3 spells CASSPGPYNEQFF. CDR3 nucleotide sequence: TGTGCCAGTAGTCCAGGGCCCTACAATGAGCAGTTCTTC.